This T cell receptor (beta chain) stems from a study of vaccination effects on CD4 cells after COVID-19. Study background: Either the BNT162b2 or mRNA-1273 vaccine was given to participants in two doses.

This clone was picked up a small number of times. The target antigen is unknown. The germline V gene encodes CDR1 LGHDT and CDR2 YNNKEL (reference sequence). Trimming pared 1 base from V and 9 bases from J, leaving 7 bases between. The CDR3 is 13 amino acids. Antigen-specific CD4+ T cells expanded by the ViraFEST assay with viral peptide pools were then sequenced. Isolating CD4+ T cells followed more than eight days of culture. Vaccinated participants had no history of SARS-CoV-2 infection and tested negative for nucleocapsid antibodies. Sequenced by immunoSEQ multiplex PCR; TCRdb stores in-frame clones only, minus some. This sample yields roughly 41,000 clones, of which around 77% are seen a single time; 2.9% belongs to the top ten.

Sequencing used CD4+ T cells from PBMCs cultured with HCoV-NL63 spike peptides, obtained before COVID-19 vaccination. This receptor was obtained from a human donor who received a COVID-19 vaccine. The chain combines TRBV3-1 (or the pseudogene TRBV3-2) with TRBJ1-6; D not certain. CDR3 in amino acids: CASSQVNRSPLHF. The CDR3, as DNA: TGTGCCAGCAGCCAAGTAAATCGTTCACCCCTCCACTTT.